These 2 T cell receptor beta chains came from one sample sequenced in a study of Graves' ophthalmopathy and Graves' hyperthyroidism. Amplified material comprised TCR beta CDR3 regions derived from RNA transcripts. RT-PCR with HTBI primers came first, then second-round multiplex PCR. TCRdb analysed the multiplex PCR reads with MiXCR anew, one entry per CDR3 protein. The sample shows over 200,000 distinct CDR3 sequences, 25% to 35% of them seen only once. The sample comprised peripheral blood. These TCRs come from a man in his fifties with Graves' ophthalmopathy.

V gene TRBV27 combines with J gene TRBJ2-5, with D possibly being TRBD1 or TRBD2 (5 bases each). Trimming cost V 5 bases and J 3 bases, with 13 bases left between them. Germline V gene lookup returns CDR1 MNHEY and CDR2 SMNVEV (reference sequence). The CDR3 is 14 residues long. The CDR3 protein is CASSPPGLEETQYF. DNA for the CDR3: TGTGCCAGCAGTCCCCCGGGGCTGGAAGAGACCCAGTACTTC.

This clonotype occurred many times. This chain connects TRBV28 to TRBJ2-2, with 11 nucleotides matching TRBD1. The ends lost 8 bases at V and 7 bases at J; junction bases unmatched: 12. Germline V lookup: CDR1 MDHEN, CDR2 SYDVKM. The CDR3 consists of 16 residues. The CDR3 DNA is TGTGCCAGCGACCCTGGGAGGACAGGGGGCATCGGGGAGCTGTTTTTT. Its protein product is CASDPGRTGGIGELFF.